Shown below are 23 T cell receptor beta chains from a single sample sequenced in a study of CD8 T cells in ankylosing spondylitis. The study, taken as a whole, reports: Ankylosing spondylitis blood appeared to be characterized by a TCR beta motif of several highly homologous variants.

TCRdb re-called the 5' RACE reads with MiXCR, one entry per CDR3 protein. The sample includes 450,000 to 550,000 distinct CDR3 sequences, about 5.7% of them seen just once. These receptors lack a known antigen. Sequences were obtained from blood, either unsorted or a sorted T cell fraction (not recorded which). The receptor set was obtained from a male donor with ankylosing spondylitis.

The chain carries TRBV20-1 and TRBJ2-7; D is perhaps TRBD1 (5 bases). Between the trimmed V and J ends, which lost 2 bases and 2 bases, there was a span of 16 bases. The germline V gene has CDR1 DFQATT and CDR2 SNEGSKA (reference sequence). This CDR3 region has 15 residues. The CDR3 here is CSARQSRGLTYEQYF. The CDR3 DNA is TGCAGTGCTAGACAGTCTAGGGGTTTAACCTACGAGCAGTACTTC.

This clonotype was detected ten times or more. This rearrangement joins TRBV20-1 to TRBJ2-3, with D perhaps matching TRBD2 (5 bases). CDR1 DFQATT and CDR2 SNEGSKA come from the germline V gene (reference sequence). The CDR3 runs to 14 residues. Trimming left V 3 bases short and J 4 bases short, with 14 bases between. Written as DNA, the CDR3 is TGCAGTGCTAGGGATCCCTGGGGAGCAGATACGCAGTATTTT. Translating gives CSARDPWGADTQYF.

This clonotype has a count of ten or more. The chain combines TRBV20-1 with TRBJ1-6, with D tentatively TRBD1 (5 bases). Trimming took off 6 bases at V and 2 bases at J, with 11 bases between the two ends. Germline assignment: CDR1 DFQATT and CDR2 SNEGSKA (reference sequence). The CDR3 consists of 14 residues. The CDR3 loop reads CSASAGPYNSPLHF. Here the CDR3 DNA reads TGCAGTGCCTCAGCGGGGCCCTATAATTCACCCCTCCACTTT.

This clonotype was seen many times. Sequence at one end of the junction differs from germline and may be a read error. The rearrangement uses TRBV12-3 or TRBV12-4 and TRBJ2-7; D may be TRBD1 (6 bases). The CDR3 has 14 amino acids. CDR3 DNA sequence: TGTGCCAGCAGCTCCCGGACAGTCTCCGACGAGCAGTACTTC. It specifies CASSSRTVSDEQYF.

The rearrangement links TRBV2 to TRBJ2-7, with 7 bases identical to TRBD1. Germline V gives CDR1 SNHLY, CDR2 FYNNEI. J lost 3 bases, V lost 8 bases, and 7 bases had no gene match. The CDR3 sequence is 13 residues long. DNA for the CDR3: TGTGCCAGCGGGACCGGGACAGTCTACGAGCAGTACTTC. It yields the protein CASGTGTVYEQYF.

In its sample, this clonotype was seen many times. The V gene is TRBV5-1, the J gene TRBJ1-1; D may be TRBD1 (6 bases). Trimming stripped 3 bases from V and 0 bases from J, with 12 bases between. This CDR3 comprises 15 residues. Germline CDR1 is SGHRS and CDR2 is YFSETQ. CDR3 DNA: TGCGCCAGCAGCTCCACACAGGGAGTGAACACTGAAGCTTTCTTT. It translates to CASSSTQGVNTEAFF.

CDR3 region: CASTQTSGPTYEQYF. The CDR3 DNA is TGTGCCAGCACCCAAACTAGCGGGCCTACCTACGAGCAGTACTTC. This chain uses TRBV7-2 with TRBJ2-7, with 9 bases that match TRBD2. V lost 7 bases, J lost 2 bases, and 9 bases stayed unmatched. The CDR3 extends over 15 amino acids. Germline-derived CDR1 and CDR2 are SGHTA and FQGNSA.

The table lists this clonotype with many counts. The chain carries TRBV6-2 or TRBV6-3 and TRBJ2-1; 8 bases agree with TRBD2. Germline assignment: CDR1 MNHEY and CDR2 SVGEGT. Trimming took 5 bases from V and 3 from J; bases not matched to a gene: 9. This CDR3 has 16 residues. The CDR3 DNA is TGTGCCAGCAGTAAACAAGCGGGGGCTATCTACAATGAGCAGTTCTTC. As protein: CASSKQAGAIYNEQFF.

This clonotype was seen a handful of times. The rearrangement uses TRBV20-1 and TRBJ1-6, with D possibly being TRBD1 (6 bases). V lost 5 bases to trimming and J lost 14 bases, with 19 bases between them. This CDR3 contains 13 residues. Germline CDR1 reads DFQATT; CDR2 reads SNEGSKA (reference sequence). This chain's CDR3 is CSASGTLDDSLHF. The CDR3 region has the DNA TGCAGTGCTTCCGGGACACTCGATGATTCCCTCCACTTT.

This clonotype was recorded many times. The chain couples TRBV11-2 to TRBJ1-4; weak D call: TRBD1 (5 bases). This CDR3 has 15 amino acids. The germline gives CDR1 SGHAT, CDR2 FQNNGV. Trimming left V 6 bases short and J 10 bases short, with 21 bases between. DNA for the CDR3: TGTGCCAGCAGTTCTCGGGTCCTGAGCGGGGGAAAACTGTTTTTT. Translating gives CASSSRVLSGGKLFF.

This clonotype was seen at least ten times. The chain employs TRBV20-1 and TRBJ2-1; TRBD2 agrees at 10 bases. V was pared by 5 bases and J by 2 bases, with 3 bases of the junction left unmatched. CDR1 DFQATT and CDR2 SNEGSKA come from the germline V gene (reference sequence). The CDR3 consists of 14 residues. The CDR3 sequence is CSASGTSAYNEQFF. CDR3 DNA sequence: TGCAGTGCTTCCGGGACTAGCGCCTACAATGAGCAGTTCTTC.

In nucleotides, the CDR3 is TGCGCCAGCAGCCTTCTGGACAGGCCTCGTCAGCCCCAGCATTTT. Protein: CASSLLDRPRQPQHF. The genes are TRBV4-1 and TRBJ1-5, with TRBD1 identical over 7 bases. This CDR3 is built from 15 residues. With V trimmed by 4 bases and J by 6 bases, 9 bases remained unmatched. CDR1 MGHRA and CDR2 YSYEKL come from the germline V gene.

This clonotype was recorded at least ten times. The rearrangement joins TRBV5-6 to TRBJ1-1, with unresolved D. Germline CDR1 reads SGHDT; CDR2 reads YYEEEE. V shed 4 bases and J shed 0 bases, with 7 bases lying between them. This CDR3 is 13 amino acids long. CDR3 in amino acids: CASSLIMNTEAFF. The CDR3 DNA follows: TGTGCCAGCAGCCTAATTATGAACACTGAAGCTTTCTTT.

As concerns this clonotype: A read error is possible here, since a much larger clone lies one base away. The chain recombines TRBV5-1 with TRBJ1-1; D gene uncertain. This CDR3 has 15 residues. Germline V lookup: CDR1 SGHRS, CDR2 YFSETQ. Trimming shortened V by 2 bases and J by 1 base, and 12 bases separated the two germline ends. The CDR3 coding sequence is TGCGCCAGCAGCTTTGCTGTGGGCAAGAACACTGAAGCTTTCTTT. Translating gives CASSFAVGKNTEAFF.

This clonotype was seen ten or more times. The chain is built from TRBV7-8 and TRBJ2-5, with D hard to call. The V end lost 1 base, the J end lost 6 bases, and 12 bases lay between the germline ends. The germline V gene encodes CDR1 SGHVS and CDR2 FQNEAQ. This CDR3 has 14 residues. The CDR3 DNA sequence: TGTGCCAGCAGCTTAGGTCAGGTCCCGAAGACCCAGTACTTC. Residues: CASSLGQVPKTQYF. Using reference TRBV7-8 and TRBJ2-5 for the parts outside the CDR3, the full variable domain is GAGVSQSPRYKVAKRGQDVALRCDPISGHVSLFWYQQALGQGPEFLTYFQNEAQLDKSGLPSDRFFAERPEGSVSTLKIQRTQQEDSAVYLCASSLGQVPKTQYFGPGTRLLVL.

This clonotype was observed at least ten times. This sequence joins TRBV10-2 and TRBJ2-7; a weak D match, TRBD2 (5 bases). Germline V lookup: CDR1 WSHSY, CDR2 SAAADI. V was pared by 6 bases and J by 2 bases, with 14 bases between. This CDR3 is 14 amino acids long. CDR3 sequence reads: CASRYTLAAYEQYF. CDR3 DNA: TGCGCCAGCAGGTATACCCTAGCTGCCTACGAGCAGTACTTC.

This clonotype was detected many times. The chain links TRBV27 to TRBJ2-7; 12 bases match TRBD2. CDR1 and CDR2 (germline): MNHEY, SMNVEV (reference sequence). The CDR3 extends over 15 amino acids. After removal of 6 bases from V and 3 bases from J, the junction contained 6 bases not matched to a gene. CDR3 sequence reads: CASRKLTSGSYEQYF. CDR3 bases: TGTGCCAGCAGGAAACTGACTAGCGGGAGCTACGAGCAGTACTTC.

This clonotype was seen a few times. The gene calls are TRBV2 and TRBJ2-1; TRBD2 matches 10 bases. The ends lost 6 bases at V and 3 bases at J; junction bases unmatched: 14. The CDR3 sequence is 18 residues long. Germline V gene data show CDR1 as SNHLY and CDR2 as FYNNEI. CDR3 protein: CASRSAGGPQGGYNEQFF. CDR3 coding DNA: TGTGCCAGCAGATCAGCGGGAGGGCCTCAGGGTGGCTACAATGAGCAGTTCTTC.

This clonotype was recorded at least ten times. The chain links TRBV7-2 to TRBJ1-1, with D unresolved. This CDR3 contains 13 residues. The germline V gene encodes CDR1 SGHTA and CDR2 FQGNSA. The V and J ends lost 4 bases and 1 base respectively, with 7 bases between them. CDR3 loop: CASSSQPNTEAFF. CDR3 nucleotide sequence: TGTGCCAGCAGCTCCCAACCGAACACTGAAGCTTTCTTT.

This chain uses TRBV5-3 with TRBJ1-5, with no clear D. TRBV5-3 is an ORF, with its function uncertain. The CDR3 consists of 13 residues. Trimming took 10 bases from V and 7 from J, leaving 18 bases between them. The CDR3 is CAVGRGLGQPQHF. The CDR3 bases are TGTGCCGTGGGCCGTGGCTTGGGGCAGCCCCAGCATTTT.

This clonotype has a count of ten or more. The chain joins TRBV5-1 to TRBJ2-5; 10 bases map to TRBD1. CDR3 size: 15 residues. The germline CDR1 and CDR2 sequences are SGHRS and YFSETQ. The V gene end was trimmed by 4 bases and the J gene end by 5 bases; junction bases not matched to a gene: 8. CDR3 residues: CASSTGTGEGETQYF. CDR3 in DNA: TGCGCCAGCAGCACCGGGACAGGGGAAGGCGAGACCCAGTACTTC.

This clonotype was observed many times. The chain carries TRBV28 and TRBJ2-2; D gene ambiguous. The CDR3 is 13 amino acids. The V end was cut by 5 bases, the J end by 11 bases, with 15 bases between. Germline CDR1 is MDHEN and CDR2 is SYDVKM. Here the CDR3 reads CASSLDIDGELFF. The DNA of the CDR3 is TGTGCCAGCAGTCTAGACATCGATGGAGAGCTGTTTTTT.

This clonotype occurred many times. This chain joins TRBV6-2 or TRBV6-3 and TRBJ1-2; D unresolved. CDR3 length: 14 residues. Trimming took off 2 bases at V and 6 bases at J, with 13 bases between the two ends. The V gene's germline CDR1 is MNHEY and CDR2 SVGEGT. The CDR3 coding sequence is TGTGCCAGCAGTTACCGGGCAATAGGCGATGGCTACACCTTC. Residues: CASSYRAIGDGYTF.